This T cell receptor beta chain was sequenced in a study of CD8 T cells in Susac syndrome (dated by TCRdb to the late 2010s). The study in broad terms: The study used repertoire sequencing to test whether antigen drove CD8+ T cell activation and differentiation in Susac syndrome. Clonality of the CD8+ T cell repertoire was compared between around 13 healthy donors, approximately 14 Susac syndrome patients and roughly 15 multiple sclerosis patients. Study-wide findings and limitations: The study acknowledged that relatively few individuals were included in the TCR sequencing and HLA analysis.

Turning to this clonotype: Its antigen specificity is not known. Per-base qualities were not stored, and no clone one base away is much larger.

High-throughput TCR beta sequencing profiled peripheral blood CD8+ and CD4+ T cells from healthy donors, Susac syndrome patients and multiple sclerosis patients. Treatment-naive patients with stable or active relapsing-remitting disease fulfilling revised McDonald criteria were used as multiple sclerosis controls. Bulk CD8+ and CD4+ T cells were purified by magnetic negative isolation, while CD8+ TEMRA cells were enriched using FACS. Blood was collected in EDTA tubes and processed within 24 hours, with PBMCs isolated through density gradient centrifugation. PBMCs intended for TCR sequencing were cryopreserved in liquid nitrogen and were subsequently thawed in a 37 degrees C water bath. A purity of at least 90% was achieved for sorted or isolated CD4+, CD8+ and CD8+ TEMRA cells. The germline V gene (reference sequence) sets CDR1 to GTSNPN and CDR2 to SVGIG. The germline ends are 14 bases apart after V is trimmed by 4 bases and J by 8 bases. The CDR3 has 12 amino acids, counting the end cysteine and phenylalanine. Only the CDR3 DNA stays, 36 bases, in frame from base 1.

RNA was extracted using the RNeasy kit, and roughly 0.5 to 1 ug of the RNA was reverse transcribed with random hexamers. The immunoSEQ multiplex PCR assay, which covers 54 Vbeta and 13 Jbeta segments, was used to amplify TCR beta CDR3 regions. PCR amplification bias was corrected using a synthetic template baseline for primer optimization and computational correction. The published analysis was carried out like this. Reads were annotated to V, D and J genes per IMGT and analyzed with immunoSEQ Analyzer, keeping only productive sequences. Clonality was calculated as one minus the Shannon entropy normalized by log2 of the number of productive unique sequences. For each patient and control, public and private clones were evaluated within the 100 most prevalent clones. Clones were defined as Susac-specific if absent from the healthy and MS cohorts, from around 1,000 published viral clones and from other ImmuneACCESS disease sequences. Starting from the raw public reads, TCRdb applied fastp trimming at Q25, assembled clones with MiXCR and retained in-frame beta chains. Rows merge per CDR3 protein into single entries with the most common DNA and genes. The V and J calls, along with clone size, are taken from TCRdb and not from the paper's own processing. For this sample the table gives some 450,000 distinct CDR3 sequences, of which more than 80% were detected only once. The ten biggest clones cover about 0.12% of the sample.

The clonotype originates from a human donor with multiple sclerosis. The sequenced material came from CD8+ T cells from PBMCs. The V and J genes are TRBV30 and TRBJ1-2; a tentative D match to TRBD1 spans 6 bases. The DNA is TGTGCCTGGAATCAGGGGCTCTACGGCTACACCTTC. It translates as CAWNQGLYGYTF. With all but the CDR3 taken from the reference TRBV30 and TRBJ1-2 genes, the full variable domain is: SQTIHQWPATLVQPVGSPLSLECTVEGTSNPNLYWYRQAAGRGLQLLFYSVGIGQISSEVPQNLSASRPQDRQFILSSKKLLLSDSGFYLCAWNQGLYGYTFGSGTRLTVV.